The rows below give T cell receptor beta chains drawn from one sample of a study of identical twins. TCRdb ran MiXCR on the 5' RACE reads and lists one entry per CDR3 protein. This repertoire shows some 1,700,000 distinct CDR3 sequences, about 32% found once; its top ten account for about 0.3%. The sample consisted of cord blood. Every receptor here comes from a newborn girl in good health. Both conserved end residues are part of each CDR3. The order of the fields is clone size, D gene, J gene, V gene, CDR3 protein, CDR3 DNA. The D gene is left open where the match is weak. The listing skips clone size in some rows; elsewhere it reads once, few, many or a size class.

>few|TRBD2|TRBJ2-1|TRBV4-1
CASSQLGLARNEQFF
TGCGCCAGCAGCCAACTGGGACTAGCGCGCAATGAGCAGTTCTTC
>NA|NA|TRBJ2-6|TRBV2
CASPLNSGADVLTF
TGTGCCAGCCCTCTAAACTCTGGGGCCGACGTCCTGACTTTC
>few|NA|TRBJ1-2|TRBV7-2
CASRTSSTGPYGYTF
TGTGCCAGCAGGACAAGTAGCACCGGCCCTTATGGCTACACCTTC
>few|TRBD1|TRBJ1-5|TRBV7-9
CASSSGTGWNQPQHF
TGTGCCAGCAGCTCCGGGACAGGGTGGAATCAGCCCCAGCATTTT
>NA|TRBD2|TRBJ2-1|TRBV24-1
CATSEHTSGRANEQFF
TGTGCCACCAGTGAGCACACTAGCGGGAGGGCCAATGAGCAGTTCTTC
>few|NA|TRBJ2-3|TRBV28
CASRPDLSWTQYF
TGTGCCAGCAGACCTGACCTCTCTTGGACGCAGTATTTT
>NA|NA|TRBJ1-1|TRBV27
CASSLSPQGPTEAFF
TGTGCCAGCAGTTTATCCCCCCAGGGGCCAACTGAAGCTTTCTTT
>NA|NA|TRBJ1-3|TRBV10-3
CAIRTGSGNTIYF
TGTGCCATCAGGACAGGCTCTGGAAACACCATATATTTT
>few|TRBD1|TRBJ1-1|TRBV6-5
CASRPGTGTAEAFF
TGTGCCAGCAGGCCCGGGACAGGGACTGCTGAAGCTTTCTTT
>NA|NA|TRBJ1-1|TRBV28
CASSLQRAKAFF
TGTGCCAGCAGCCTTCAGAGGGCGAAAGCTTTCTTT
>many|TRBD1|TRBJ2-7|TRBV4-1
CASSQVGQGSYEQYF
TGCGCCAGCAGCCAAGTCGGACAGGGCTCCTACGAGCAGTACTTC
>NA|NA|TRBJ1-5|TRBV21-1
CASSKLPDTLGQPQHF
TGTGCCAGCAGCAAACTTCCCGACACGCTGGGGCAGCCCCAGCATTTT
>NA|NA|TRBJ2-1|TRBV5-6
CASSLWRLSYNEQFF
TGTGCCAGCAGCTTGTGGCGGCTCTCCTACAATGAGCAGTTCTTC
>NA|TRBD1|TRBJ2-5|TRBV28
CASCPGQQETQYF
TGTGCCAGCTGCCCGGGACAGCAAGAGACCCAGTACTTC
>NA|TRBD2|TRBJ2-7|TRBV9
CASSVALAGAYEQYF
TGTGCCAGCAGCGTAGCACTAGCGGGAGCCTACGAGCAGTACTTC
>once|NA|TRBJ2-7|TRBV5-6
CASILFWHEQYF
TGTGCCAGCATCTTGTTTTGGCATGAGCAGTACTTC
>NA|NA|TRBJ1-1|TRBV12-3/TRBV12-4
CASGLDSMNTEAFF
TGTGCCAGCGGATTGGACAGTATGAACACTGAAGCTTTCTTT
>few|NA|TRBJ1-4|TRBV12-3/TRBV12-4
CASSLLVSDNEKLFF
TGTGCCAGCAGTTTACTCGTCAGCGATAATGAAAAACTGTTTTTT
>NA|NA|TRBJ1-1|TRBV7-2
CASSLIQVNTEAFF
TGTGCCAGCAGCTTAATACAGGTTAACACTGAAGCTTTCTTT
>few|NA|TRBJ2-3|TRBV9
CASSLHVTDTQYF
TGTGCCAGCAGCCTCCACGTCACAGATACGCAGTATTTT